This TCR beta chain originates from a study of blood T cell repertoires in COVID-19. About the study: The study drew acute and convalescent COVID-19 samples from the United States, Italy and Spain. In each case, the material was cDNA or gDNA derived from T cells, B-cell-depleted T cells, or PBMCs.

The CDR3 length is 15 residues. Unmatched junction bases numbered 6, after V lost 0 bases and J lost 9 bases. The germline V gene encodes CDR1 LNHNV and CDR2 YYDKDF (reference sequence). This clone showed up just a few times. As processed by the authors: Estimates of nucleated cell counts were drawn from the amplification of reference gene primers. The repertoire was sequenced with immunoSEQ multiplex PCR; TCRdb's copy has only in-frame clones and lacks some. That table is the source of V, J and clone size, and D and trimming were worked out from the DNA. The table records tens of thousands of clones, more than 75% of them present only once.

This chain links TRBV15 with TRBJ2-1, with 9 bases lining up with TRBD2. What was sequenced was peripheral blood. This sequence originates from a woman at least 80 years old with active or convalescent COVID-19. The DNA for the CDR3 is TGTGCCACCAGCAGAGACGCGGGGGGGCTGGGTGAGCAGTTCTTC. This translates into CATSRDAGGLGEQFF.